The clone carrying this TCR beta chain was found once. This sample was taken from a study of shared clonotypes between healthy human individuals. Here immunoSEQ multiplex PCR was the method, and the copy in TCRdb shows in-frame clones only, minus some. Here the sample spans roughly 660,000 clones, around 90% being singletons. J gave up 5 bases and V 2 bases, and 12 bases lay outside the gene matches. This CDR3 is 18 amino acids long. Germline V gene lookup returns CDR1 SGDLS and CDR2 YYNGEE. The V gene is TRBV9, the J gene TRBJ2-1, with 11 positions matching TRBD2. The clonotype originates from a man younger than 30 in good health. Some clones in this sample may be carry-over from other donors' samples. Sequencing was done on a sample of memory CD8+ T cells from PBMCs. Specified subset: CD45RO+ cells pooled with CCR7-negative TemRA cells. CDR3 nucleotide sequence: TGTGCCAGCAGCGTTCACCCGTTAAAGACTAGCGGGAACAATGAGCAGTTCTTC. Encoded protein: CASSVHPLKTSGNNEQFF. Combining the CDR3 with reference TRBV9 and TRBJ2-1 gives the whole variable domain DSGVTQTPKHLITATGQRVTLRCSPRSGDLSVYWYQQSLDQGLQFLIQYYNGEERAKGNILERFSAQQFPDLHSELNLSSLELGDSALYFCASSVHPLKTSGNNEQFFGPGTRLTVL.